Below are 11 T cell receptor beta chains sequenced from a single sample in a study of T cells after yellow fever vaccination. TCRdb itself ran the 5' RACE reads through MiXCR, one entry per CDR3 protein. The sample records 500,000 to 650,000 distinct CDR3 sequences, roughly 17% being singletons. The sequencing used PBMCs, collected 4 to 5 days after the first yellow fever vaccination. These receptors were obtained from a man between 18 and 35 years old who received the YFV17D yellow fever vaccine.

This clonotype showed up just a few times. The CDR3 spells CASSQDMGPYEQYF. CDR3 nucleotide sequence: TGCGCCAGCAGCCAAGATATGGGTCCCTACGAGCAGTACTTC. The rearrangement uses TRBV4-1 and TRBJ2-7; no firm D call. Germline values: CDR1 MGHRA, CDR2 YSYEKL. Trimming left V 0 bases short and J 2 bases short, with 8 bases between. CDR3 size: 14 residues.

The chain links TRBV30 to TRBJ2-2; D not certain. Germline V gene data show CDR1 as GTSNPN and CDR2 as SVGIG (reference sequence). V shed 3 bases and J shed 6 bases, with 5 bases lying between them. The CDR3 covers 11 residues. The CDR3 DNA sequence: TGTGCCTGGAGGAGGTCCGGGGAGCTGTTTTTT. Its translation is CAWRRSGELFF.

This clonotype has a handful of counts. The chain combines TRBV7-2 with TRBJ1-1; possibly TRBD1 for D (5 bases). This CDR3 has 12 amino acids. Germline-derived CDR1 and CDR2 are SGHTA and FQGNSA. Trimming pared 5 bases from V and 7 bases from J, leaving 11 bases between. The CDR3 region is CASSPLGVEAFF. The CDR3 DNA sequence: TGTGCCAGCAGCCCCCTGGGGGTTGAAGCTTTCTTT. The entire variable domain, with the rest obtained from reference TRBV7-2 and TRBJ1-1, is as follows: GAGVSQSPSNKVTEKGKDVELRCDPISGHTALYWYRQSLGQGLEFLIYFQGNSAPDKSGLPSDRFSAERTGGSVSTLTIQRTQQEDSAVYLCASSPLGVEAFFGQGTRLTVV.

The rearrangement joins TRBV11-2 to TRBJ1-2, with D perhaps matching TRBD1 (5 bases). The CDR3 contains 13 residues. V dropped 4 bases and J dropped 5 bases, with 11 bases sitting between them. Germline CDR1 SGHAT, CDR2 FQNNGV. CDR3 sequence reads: CASSSPQGYGYTF. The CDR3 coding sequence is TGTGCCAGCAGCTCCCCCCAGGGTTATGGCTACACCTTC.

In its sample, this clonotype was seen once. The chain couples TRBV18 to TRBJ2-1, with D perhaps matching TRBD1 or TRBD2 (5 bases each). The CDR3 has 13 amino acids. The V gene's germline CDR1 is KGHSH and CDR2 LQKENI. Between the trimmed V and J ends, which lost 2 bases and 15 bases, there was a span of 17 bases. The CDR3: CASSPWDQEIGFF. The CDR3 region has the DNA TGTGCCAGCTCACCATGGGACCAAGAGATTGGGTTCTTC. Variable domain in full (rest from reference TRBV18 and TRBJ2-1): NAGVMQNPRHLVRRRGQEARLRCSPMKGHSHVYWYRQLPEEGLKFMVYLQKENIIDESGMPKERFSAEFPKEGPSILRIQQVVRGDSAAYFCASSPWDQEIGFFGPGTRLTVL.

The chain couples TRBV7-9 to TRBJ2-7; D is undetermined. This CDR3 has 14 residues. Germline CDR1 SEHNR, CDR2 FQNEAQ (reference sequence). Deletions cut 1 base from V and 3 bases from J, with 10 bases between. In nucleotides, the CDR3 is TGTGCCAGCAGCTTAGGATCTCCAGACTACGAGCAGTACGTC. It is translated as CASSLGSPDYEQYV.

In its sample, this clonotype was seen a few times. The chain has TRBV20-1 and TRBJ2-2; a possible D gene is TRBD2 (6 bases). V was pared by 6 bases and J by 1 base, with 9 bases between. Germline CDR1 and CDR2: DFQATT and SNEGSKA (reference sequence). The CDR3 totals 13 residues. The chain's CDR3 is CSAMTRNTGELFF. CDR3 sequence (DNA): TGCAGTGCCATGACTAGGAACACCGGGGAGCTGTTTTTT.

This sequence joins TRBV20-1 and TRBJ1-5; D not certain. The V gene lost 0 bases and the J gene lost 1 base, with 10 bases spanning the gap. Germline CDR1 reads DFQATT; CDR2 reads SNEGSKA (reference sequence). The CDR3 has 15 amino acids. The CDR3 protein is CSARDLTGSNQPQHF. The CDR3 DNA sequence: TGCAGTGCTAGAGATCTCACGGGAAGCAATCAGCCCCAGCATTTT.

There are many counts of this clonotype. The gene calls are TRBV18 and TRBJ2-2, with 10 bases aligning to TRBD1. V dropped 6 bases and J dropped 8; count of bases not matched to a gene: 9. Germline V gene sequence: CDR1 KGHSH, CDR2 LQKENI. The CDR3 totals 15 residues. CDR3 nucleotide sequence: TGTGCCAGCTCCACCGGGACAGGGGCGTCTGGGGAGCTGTTTTTT. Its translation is CASSTGTGASGELFF. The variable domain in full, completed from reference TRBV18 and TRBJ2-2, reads NAGVMQNPRHLVRRRGQEARLRCSPMKGHSHVYWYRQLPEEGLKFMVYLQKENIIDESGMPKERFSAEFPKEGPSILRIQQVVRGDSAAYFCASSTGTGASGELFFGEGSRLTVL.

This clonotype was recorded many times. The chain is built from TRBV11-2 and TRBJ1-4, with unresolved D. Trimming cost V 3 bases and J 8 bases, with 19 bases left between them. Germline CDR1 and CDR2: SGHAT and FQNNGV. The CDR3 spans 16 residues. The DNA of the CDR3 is TGTGCCAGCAGCTTGGGGTCGCGAGGTCAAGGGGAAAAACTGTTTTTT. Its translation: CASSLGSRGQGEKLFF.

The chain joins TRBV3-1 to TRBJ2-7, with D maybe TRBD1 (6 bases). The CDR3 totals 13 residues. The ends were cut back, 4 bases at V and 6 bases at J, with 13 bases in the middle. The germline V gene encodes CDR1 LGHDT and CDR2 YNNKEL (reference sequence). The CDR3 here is CASSPTGLGEQYV. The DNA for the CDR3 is TGTGCCAGCAGCCCGACAGGTCTAGGCGAGCAGTACGTC.